Sequencing of this TCR beta chain was carried out in a study of blood T cells in healthy people across ages (dated by TCRdb to the mid-2010s). The study in broad terms: In model experiments, template switching captured roughly one uniquely barcoded TCR beta cDNA molecule for every two T cells. Using deep sequencing normalized with unique cDNA molecular identifiers, the study measured how TCR beta repertoire diversity changes with age. The donors were divided into four age groups: young (average roughly 17 years), middle-aged (around 37), aged (around 59) and long-lived (about 84). Donors of different ages were randomly distributed across sequencing lanes to avoid experimental bias. The study analyzed two additional independent replicas of 1 million unique cDNA reads from the same blood draw for two donors, one aged 18 to 30 and one aged 80 or older.

Donors were a few dozen systemically healthy Caucasian individuals from Russia aged roughly 6 to 90 years. Around 9.9 milliliters of peripheral blood were collected from each donor into EDTA-treated Vacutainer tubes. Ficoll-Paque density-gradient centrifugation was used to isolate PBMCs, with at least 7 million per sample. Trizol reagent was used to extract total RNA from the PBMCs, yielding at least 6 micrograms per sample. The percentages of naive CD45RAhigh/CD27high T cells were determined by flow cytometry on a PBMC aliquot from every donor. The library was produced with 5' RACE. This sample was sequenced with an Illumina HiSeq 2500. A second 7 to 11 cycle PCR used a sample-barcoded 5' primer and a J-beta primer mix. Each TCR beta cDNA molecule received a unique molecular identifier from a template-switch 5' adaptor carrying 12 random nucleotides. Each sample yielded at least 2.5 million CDR3-containing paired-end reads. First-strand cDNA was synthesized from all RNA with the Mint cDNA synthesis kit, primed by a TRBC-specific oligonucleotide. All cDNA was treated with uracil-DNA glycosylase and then went through a first 18-cycle PCR with the universal primers M1SS and BC2_uni_R. Per the authors' processing: Normalization of each sample was performed by random selection of 1 million high-quality reads, each carrying a distinct molecular identifier. Instead of being binned into consensus sequences, reads that shared molecular identifiers were thrown out. MiTCR, run with a Q25 quality threshold and the strictest error-elimination algorithm, handled CDR3 identification, clonotype clustering and error correction. Lower-bound total TCR beta diversity was estimated with a nonparametric unseen species model using Euler transformation. TCRdb took the public reads, trimmed them with fastp at Q25, ran MiXCR for clone calling and kept in-frame beta chains. Identical CDR3 protein sequences are pooled into one entry, listed with their most common genes and DNA. For this entry, the V and J calls and clone size follow TCRdb and not the study's own pipeline. For this sample there are some 1.5 million distinct CDR3 sequences; roughly 27% appear just once. The top ten constitute around 7.7% of the sample.

About this clonotype: It has no known antigen specificity. Compared with germline, one end of the junction differs, possibly owing to a read error.

Results and caveats for the whole study, not just this receptor: Compared with the aged group, the long-lived group had more naive CD4+ T cells, fewer expanded clones and increased TCR diversity, a pattern suggesting age selection. Because donor CMV infection status was unknown, age-related changes in expanded clonotypes were potentially confounded. Since profiling was done on bulk unsorted PBMCs, naive and antigen-experienced compartments could not be conclusively compared. The percentage of naive T cells measured by flow cytometry correlated strongly with observed TCR beta diversity. Estimates of total diversity based on one million sequenced T cells were regarded as lower bounds and as underestimates. As age increased, observed TCR beta diversity per million T cells dropped in a roughly linear way, and a significant reduction was already evident by age 40.

The CDR3 goes from the cysteine to the phenylalanine over 15 residues. CDR3 DNA only is kept here, 45 bases in frame from base 1. Based on the germline V gene (reference sequence), the CDR1 and CDR2 sequences are SGHNT and YYREEE. The source of this sequence is a woman aged 25 to 45 in good health. This chain joins TRBV5-4 to TRBJ2-1; 7 bases in between match TRBD1. The sequenced sample was blood. Here the CDR3 is given as CASSCRGKTYSEQFF. The DNA sequence is given as TGTGCCAGCAGCTGCAGGGGGAAGACCTACAGTGAGCAGTTCTTC.